Listed below are T cell receptor beta chains from one sample, sequenced in a study of blood T cell repertoires in COVID-19. Data came from immunoSEQ multiplex PCR; TCRdb stores just in-frame clones and leaves some out. The data contain tens of thousands of clones, approximately 87% of them singletons. Material for sequencing was peripheral blood. Source of these receptors: a human donor in a cohort sampled during active COVID-19. CDR3s include the opening cysteine and the closing phenylalanine or tryptophan. A D gene is named only where the DNA matches it firmly. For some rows the clone size is stated as once, few or many, or as a class when expanded; others skip it.

.	TRBJ2-3	TRBD1	TRBV3-1/TRBV3-2	CASSHPGTGGTDTQYF	TGTGCCAGCAGCCACCCCGGGACAGGGGGAACTGATACGCAGTATTTT
once	TRBJ2-2	TRBD1	TRBV29-1	CSVARGRNTGELFF	TGCAGCGTTGCTAGGGGGCGGAACACCGGGGAGCTGTTTTTT
.	TRBJ1-2	TRBD1	TRBV24-1	CATSEGGTGVNYGYTF	TGTGCCACCAGTGAGGGAGGGACAGGCGTTAACTATGGCTACACCTTC
few	TRBJ1-5	TRBD1	TRBV5-8	CASSLGQGDQPQHF	TGTGCCAGCAGCCTGGGACAGGGCGACCAGCCCCAGCATTTT
.	TRBJ2-1	TRBD2	TRBV25-1	CASSDSSGSSYNEQFF	TGTGCCAGCAGTGACTCAAGCGGGAGCTCCTACAATGAGCAGTTCTTC
.	TRBJ2-5	TRBD2	TRBV27	CASHKAGVRETQYF	TGTGCCAGTCATAAGGCGGGAGTTCGAGAGACCCAGTACTTC
.	TRBJ1-2	TRBD1	TRBV11-1	CASSPGTEYYGYTF	TGTGCCAGCAGCCCCGGGACAGAGTACTACGGCTACACCTTC
.	TRBJ1-5	.	TRBV7-2	CASSLNRGQPQHF	TGTGCCAGCAGCTTAAACCGGGGTCAGCCCCAGCATTTT
.	TRBJ2-7	TRBD1	TRBV3-1/TRBV3-2	CASSQDPAGQGYEQYF	TGTGCCAGCAGCCAAGACCCGGCCGGACAGGGTTACGAGCAGTACTTC
few	TRBJ1-1	.	TRBV29-1	CSALHAGTEAFF	TGCAGCGCCTTACACGCGGGGACTGAAGCTTTCTTT
.	TRBJ2-1	TRBD2	TRBV24-1	CATSNLGAGGANEQFF	TGTGCCACCTCCAACCTAGGAGCGGGGGGAGCCAATGAGCAGTTCTTC
.	TRBJ2-5	TRBD1	TRBV6-5	CASSRTGPAETQYF	TGTGCCAGCAGCCGGACAGGGCCCGCGGAGACCCAGTACTTC
.	TRBJ2-5	.	TRBV12-1	CASSFEEGWETQYF	TGTGCCAGCAGCTTTGAAGAGGGTTGGGAGACCCAGTACTTC
.	TRBJ2-2	TRBD2	TRBV19	CASSILGGKAGELFF	TGTGCCAGTAGTATCTTGGGGGGGAAGGCCGGGGAGCTGTTTTTT
.	TRBJ2-1	.	TRBV7-9	CASSVLGNEQFF	TGTGCCAGCAGCGTACTAGGGAATGAGCAGTTCTTC
.	TRBJ2-7	.	TRBV19	CASSMSGNSYEQYF	TGTGCCAGTAGTATGTCCGGGAACTCCTACGAGCAGTACTTC
.	TRBJ1-1	TRBD1	TRBV5-1	CASSPGTGGAGTEAFF	TGCGCCAGCAGCCCTGGGACAGGGGGCGCCGGCACTGAAGCTTTCTTT
.	TRBJ1-2	TRBD1	TRBV4-1	CASSQTGQAGYGYTF	TGCGCCAGCAGCCAGACTGGACAGGCGGGGTATGGCTACACCTTC
.	TRBJ2-7	TRBD2	TRBV7-2	CASSLIGTSGSSYEQYF	TGTGCCAGCAGCTTAATCGGGACTAGCGGGAGCTCCTACGAGCAGTACTTC
.	TRBJ2-4	.	TRBV6-2/TRBV6-3	CASSPRRGLAKNIQYF	TGTGCCAGCAGTCCACGACGGGGTTTGGCCAAAAACATTCAGTACTTC
.	TRBJ2-1	TRBD2	TRBV28	CASSFALAEVNEQFF	TGTGCCAGCAGTTTCGCGCTAGCGGAAGTCAATGAGCAGTTCTTC
.	TRBJ1-5	.	TRBV7-2	CASTPGLGQPQHF	TGTGCCAGCACCCCAGGGTTGGGTCAGCCCCAGCATTTT
many	TRBJ2-6	TRBD2	TRBV3-1/TRBV3-2	CASRRLAGATGANVLTF	TGTGCCAGCAGGCGACTAGCGGGGGCTACTGGGGCCAACGTCCTGACTTTC
.	TRBJ2-5	.	TRBV29-1	CSVTGQGETQYF	TGCAGCGTTACAGGTCAGGGGGAGACCCAGTACTTC
.	TRBJ2-7	.	TRBV19	CASSTGISEGEQYF	TGTGCCAGTAGTACGGGAATCAGCGAAGGGGAGCAGTACTTC
once	TRBJ2-5	.	TRBV24-1	CATSDARGMETQYF	TGTGCCACCAGTGATGCCAGGGGAATGGAGACCCAGTACTTC
.	TRBJ2-5	TRBD1	TRBV7-9	CASSPGGQGISETQYF	TGTGCCAGCAGCCCTGGGGGACAGGGGATTTCGGAGACCCAGTACTTC
.	TRBJ2-2	.	TRBV7-8	CASSSQVPQRLLNTGELFF	TGTGCCAGCAGCTCTCAGGTGCCCCAAAGACTACTGAACACCGGGGAGCTGTTTTTT
.	TRBJ2-7	.	TRBV27	CASSPSGGRVGEQYF	TGTGCCAGCAGCCCCTCCGGGGGAAGGGTTGGGGAGCAGTACTTC
.	TRBJ1-1	.	TRBV5-6	CASSLIRGNWGTEAFF	TGTGCCAGCAGCTTGATTCGGGGAAACTGGGGCACTGAAGCTTTCTTT
.	TRBJ1-6	TRBD1	TRBV5-8	CASFDRGNSPLHF	TGTGCCAGCTTCGACAGGGGTAATTCACCCCTCCACTTT
.	TRBJ1-4	.	TRBV7-9	CASSFPATNEKLFF	TGTGCCAGCAGCTTTCCTGCAACTAATGAAAAACTGTTTTTT
once	TRBJ2-7	.	TRBV2	CASSESKAGAYYEQYF	TGTGCCAGCAGTGAAAGTAAGGCAGGTGCTTACTACGAGCAGTACTTC
.	TRBJ1-1	.	TRBV12-5	CASQLRDGTEAFF	TGTGCTAGTCAGTTGCGGGACGGCACTGAAGCTTTCTTT
.	TRBJ1-4	.	TRBV27	CASSFRNREKLFF	TGTGCCAGCAGTTTCCGAAACAGGGAAAAACTGTTTTTT
.	TRBJ2-3	TRBD2	TRBV5-1	CASSLGGGRSTDTQYF	TGCGCCAGCAGCTTGGGGGGCGGGAGGAGCACAGATACGCAGTATTTT
.	TRBJ1-5	.	TRBV28	CASSFSSYSNQPQHF	TGTGCCAGCAGTTTTTCCTCCTATAGCAATCAGCCCCAGCATTTT
.	TRBJ1-4	TRBD1	TRBV7-9	CVSSLASPRQGDNEKLFF	TGTGTCAGCAGCTTAGCATCCCCACGACAGGGCGATAATGAAAAACTGTTTTTT
.	TRBJ1-4	.	TRBV28	CASESARRDEKLFF	TGTGCCAGCGAATCGGCCAGGCGCGATGAAAAACTGTTTTTT
.	TRBJ1-1	.	TRBV10-3	CAIRMTGNTEAFF	TGTGCCATCAGGATGACAGGGAACACTGAAGCTTTCTTT
.	TRBJ1-1	.	TRBV11-2	CAIQAANTEAFF	TGTGCTATCCAGGCAGCAAACACTGAAGCTTTCTTT
few	TRBJ2-5	.	TRBV18	CASSPIPGRGAQETQYF	TGTGCCAGCTCACCTATCCCCGGACGGGGAGCCCAAGAGACCCAGTACTTC
.	TRBJ1-2	.	TRBV6-5	CASSYAGGTSNYGYTF	TGTGCCAGCAGTTATGCGGGGGGCACCTCTAACTATGGCTACACCTTC
.	TRBJ1-2	TRBD1	TRBV12-3/TRBV12-4	CASSRGREYGYTF	TGTGCCAGCAGCAGGGGGCGCGAATATGGCTACACCTTC
.	TRBJ1-1	.	TRBV7-9	CASSLEWETSEAFF	TGTGCCAGCAGCTTAGAATGGGAGACCAGTGAAGCTTTCTTT
.	TRBJ2-1	TRBD2	TRBV25-1	CASSEAGGLDEQFF	TGTGCCAGCAGTGAGGCGGGAGGGCTCGATGAGCAGTTCTTC
.	TRBJ1-5	.	TRBV28	CASTPRGRNSNQPQHF	TGTGCCAGCACCCCCCGCGGGCGTAATAGCAATCAGCCCCAGCATTTT
.	TRBJ2-5	TRBD1	TRBV5-1	CASSSGQTQETQYF	TGCGCCAGCAGCTCGGGACAGACCCAAGAGACCCAGTACTTC
.	TRBJ1-2	TRBD1	TRBV19	CASSALGGPLDGYTF	TGTGCCAGTAGCGCTCTAGGGGGCCCGTTAGATGGCTACACCTTC
.	TRBJ1-3	.	TRBV19	CASSITPMGNTIYF	TGTGCCAGTAGTATAACACCGATGGGAAACACCATATATTTT
.	TRBJ2-7	TRBD1	TRBV11-2	CASSSGTGSEQYF	TGTGCCAGCAGCTCCGGGACAGGCTCCGAGCAGTACTTC
.	TRBJ1-2	TRBD1	TRBV5-4	CASSLPQGPSNYGYTF	TGTGCCAGCAGCTTACCACAGGGGCCCTCTAACTATGGCTACACCTTC
.	TRBJ2-3	.	TRBV4-1	CASSQGPGQNTQYF	TGCGCCAGCAGCCAAGGACCGGGACAAAATACGCAGTATTTT
.	TRBJ2-7	.	TRBV5-5	CASTPTHRWPYEQYF	TGTGCCAGCACCCCCACCCACAGATGGCCCTACGAGCAGTACTTC
.	TRBJ2-1	.	TRBV28	CASRTTDYNEQFF	TGTGCCAGCAGGACCACAGACTACAATGAGCAGTTCTTC
.	TRBJ1-4	TRBD1	TRBV4-2	CASSQDSGTVNEKLFF	TGTGCCAGCAGCCAAGATTCGGGGACAGTTAATGAAAAACTGTTTTTT
.	TRBJ1-1	.	TRBV4-3	CASSRVGANTEAFF	TGCGCCAGCAGCCGTGTAGGGGCAAACACTGAAGCTTTCTTT